Included here is one T cell receptor (beta chain) sequence, with context. The source of the sample is a study of shared clonotypes between healthy human individuals. Overall study: Researchers assigned three CD4 naive, three CD4 memory, two CD8 naive and one CD8 memory plate to each donor.

The authors divided CD4+ cells into CD45RA+ naive and CD45RA-negative memory subsets. Sequenced by immunoSEQ multiplex PCR; TCRdb stores in-frame clones only, minus some. The data show approximately 1.5 million clones, approximately 98% seen once. Trimming left V 11 bases short and J 6 bases short, with 27 bases between. The CDR3 is 16 amino acids. The germline CDR1 and CDR2 sequences are ENHRY and SYGVKD. The gene calls are TRBV10-3 and TRBJ2-3; TRBD2 might be the D (6 bases). This TCR was sampled from a man aged 30 to 39 in good health. The sample was naive CD4+ T cells sorted from blood. Subset described: CD45RA+ positively selected. The CDR3 loop is CARTSREMSRGDTQYF. CDR3 bases: TGTGCCCGTACCTCCCGGGAGATGTCTAGAGGGGATACGCAGTATTTT.